This T cell receptor beta chain was recorded in a study of OX40 agonist ivuxolimab in advanced cancers. Worth noting for this clone: Its specificity is not known.

Exclusion applied to patients with autoimmune disease history or systemic immunosuppression. Deletions cut 1 base from V and 2 bases from J, with 11 bases between. The CDR3 has 15 amino acids. Germline CDR1 and CDR2: SGHTA and FQGNSA. Profiling relied on immunoSEQ multiplex PCR, and the TCRdb table lists in-frame clones only, not all of them. The sample lists approximately 65,000 clones, around 90% occurring once. The study's findings and limits: On average, a greater number of expanded clones characterised CD8+ T cells relative to CD4+.

The V and J genes are TRBV7-2 and TRBJ1-2; D is undetermined. Sequenced here: CD4+ or CD8+ T cells sorted from blood, sampled in a trial of the OX40 agonist ivuxolimab. The sequence was obtained from an adult with an advanced solid tumor such as melanoma, head and neck, liver or kidney cancer. The CDR3 bases are TGTGCCAGCAGCTTAGGCTCGGGCAGGAACTATGGCTACACCTTC. Translation gives CASSLGSGRNYGYTF.